The text below deals with one T cell receptor beta chain. TCRdb keeps only in-frame clones here, not all; method: immunoSEQ multiplex PCR. This table has about 140,000 clones, over 80% appearing once. This record belongs to a study of blood T cell repertoires in COVID-19. The CDR3 covers 16 residues. The junction had 17 bases not matched to a gene; V was cut back by 6 bases and J by 12 bases. Germline CDR1 SGDLS, CDR2 YYNGEE. The material sequenced was peripheral blood. The rearrangement joins TRBV9 to TRBJ1-6, with 8 bases identical to TRBD1. The receptor comes from a man under 40 with COVID-19, enrolled during active disease. CDR3 nucleotide sequence: TGTGCCAGCACCCCAGGACAGGGAGCGGGCCAAGGACCCCTCCACTTT. Amino acids: CASTPGQGAGQGPLHF.